Given below is one TCR beta chain in context. The antigen is not known. This sample stems from a study of vaccination and CD4 T cells after COVID-19. Study information: Cultures designated as controls were supplied with a CEFX pool, an HIV-1 Nef pool, or no peptide.

The CDR3 consists of 14 residues. Germline CDR1 and CDR2: SQVTM and ANQGSEA. V was clipped by 1 base and J by 4 bases; unmatched bases: 6. Sequence data for DNA of cultured CD4+ T cells were generated by the Oncomine TCR Beta short-read assay. Investigators obtained genomic DNA by extraction from cultured CD4+ T cells. TCRdb called the PCR reads again in MiXCR, with one record for every CDR3 protein. The table shows fewer than 20,000 distinct CDR3 sequences, with about 59% occurring only once. Regarding treatment: roughly 10-day PBMC culture with coronavirus spike peptide pools or control peptides (ViraFEST assay). From the 10-day cultures, CD4+ T cells were isolated by negative selection.

The chain combines TRBV29-1 with TRBJ1-2; 7 positions match TRBD1. This material consisted of CD4+ T cells from blood, cultured in vitro, taken before SARS-CoV-2 vaccination. This TCR was recovered from a human donor who had recovered from COVID-19. The CDR3 DNA reads TGCAGCGTTGAAGCGACAGGGAGGATCTATGGCTACACCTTC. It is translated as CSVEATGRIYGYTF.